The 21 T cell receptor beta chains in this list originate from one sample, sequenced in a study of cytomegalovirus exposure and HLA in healthy donors. Researchers ran the PCR with 60 Vbeta and 13 Jbeta primers. TCRdb keeps only in-frame clones here, not all; method: immunoSEQ multiplex PCR. The sample records around 150,000 clones, about 65% being singletons. Sequencing was carried out using PBMCs. The source of these receptors is a woman aged 18-29 years in good health and CMV-seropositive.

The rearrangement links TRBV9 to TRBJ2-2, with 8 bases aligning to TRBD2. The CDR3 has 17 residues. In germline, CDR1 is SGDLS, CDR2 YYNGEE. V dropped 6 bases and J dropped 1; count of bases not matched to a gene: 11. CDR3 amino acids: CASTRFESGGNTGELFF. In nucleotides, the CDR3 is TGTGCCAGCACCCGCTTCGAAAGCGGGGGGAACACCGGGGAGCTGTTTTTT.

V usage is TRBV5-1 and J usage is TRBJ2-1; D unclear. The CDR3 has 15 residues. Trimming pared 0 bases from V and 0 bases from J, leaving 7 bases between. The V gene's germline CDR1 is SGHRS and CDR2 YFSETQ. The CDR3 is CASSLAPSSYNEQFF. CDR3 coding DNA: TGCGCCAGCAGCTTGGCCCCGAGCTCCTACAATGAGCAGTTCTTC.

This chain connects TRBV27 to TRBJ1-1, with D possibly TRBD1 on 5 matching bases. Trimming left V 4 bases short and J 4 bases short, with 13 bases between. This CDR3 comprises 14 residues. The germline V gene encodes CDR1 MNHEY and CDR2 SMNVEV (reference sequence). CDR3: CASSYRGGSTEAFF. DNA of the CDR3: TGTGCCAGCAGTTATCGCGGGGGGAGCACTGAAGCTTTCTTT.

The table lists this clone with a few counts. The chain couples TRBV19 to TRBJ2-1; 8 bases align to TRBD2. The CDR3 is made up of 13 amino acids. The J segment lost 14 bases and the V segment lost 4 bases, leaving 10 bases of the junction unmatched. Looked up from germline, CDR1 is LNHDA and CDR2 is SQIVND (reference sequence). The CDR3 sequence: CASSSSSGLSEFF. The CDR3 DNA reads TGTGCCAGTAGTAGTTCTAGCGGGTTGAGTGAGTTCTTC.

This rearrangement joins TRBV29-1 to TRBJ1-2, with D possibly being TRBD1 (6 bases). Trimming left V 6 bases short and J 4 bases short, with 18 bases between. Germline-derived CDR1 and CDR2 are SQVTM and ANQGSEA. There are 14 residues in the CDR3. In DNA, the CDR3 is TGCAGCGTGACGACAGGAGACCGGCCCTATGGCTACACCTTC. It is translated as CSVTTGDRPYGYTF.

V gene TRBV7-2 combines with J gene TRBJ2-7, with 7 bases aligning to TRBD1. Germline CDR1 reads SGHTA; CDR2 reads FQGNSA. The CDR3 is 15 amino acids. V lost 6 bases, J lost 1 base, and 9 bases stayed unmatched. CDR3 sequence reads: CASRPTGSASYEQYF. CDR3 bases: TGTGCCAGCAGGCCGACAGGGTCAGCATCCTACGAGCAGTACTTC.

The J gene is TRBJ1-1, the V gene TRBV30; TRBD1 might be the D (6 bases). The germline V gene has CDR1 GTSNPN and CDR2 SVGIG (reference sequence). V lost 0 bases and J 5 bases, leaving 16 bases between the germline ends. There are 15 residues in the CDR3. The CDR3 sequence is CAWSVLLQGMTEAFF. The CDR3 DNA reads as TGTGCCTGGAGTGTACTCCTACAGGGTATGACTGAAGCTTTCTTT.

J is TRBJ1-3 and V is TRBV30, with 7 bases aligning to TRBD1. Trimming cost V 5 bases and J 1 base; bases outside gene matches: 5. Germline lookup yields CDR1 GTSNPN and CDR2 SVGIG (reference sequence). The CDR3 runs 14 residues. CDR3 sequence reads: CAWAGQLSGNTIYF. The CDR3, as DNA: TGTGCCTGGGCGGGACAGTTATCTGGAAACACCATATATTTT.

The chain links TRBV7-3 to TRBJ1-2; TRBD1 agrees at 12 bases. The CDR3 sequence is 17 residues long. V trimming: 5 bases; J trimming: 7 bases; junction bases outside the gene matches: 14. The germline gives CDR1 SGHTA, CDR2 FQGTGA. The CDR3 bases are TGTGCCAGCAGCAGATCCGGGACAGGGGGCGGAAAGGGTGGCTACACCTTC. This translates into CASSRSGTGGGKGGYTF.

The chain has TRBV11-2 and TRBJ2-1; tentatively, D is TRBD1 (6 bases). The CDR3 loop spans 13 amino acids. V lost 2 bases and J 5 bases, leaving 7 bases between the germline ends. The germline V gene has CDR1 SGHAT and CDR2 FQNNGV. The CDR3 DNA sequence: TGTGCCAGCAGCTTAAACAGGGACAATGAGCAGTTCTTC. This sequence encodes CASSLNRDNEQFF.

The chain recombines TRBV14 with TRBJ1-4; TRBD1 matches at 10 bases. Germline CDR1 reads SGHDN; CDR2 reads FVKESK. V shed 2 bases, J shed 7 bases, and the junction held 7 bases outside the gene matches. This CDR3 contains 16 residues. The CDR3 DNA sequence: TGTGCCAGCAGCCAACGTGGACAGGGGGTCTTTGAAAAACTGTTTTTT. Translated: CASSQRGQGVFEKLFF. The entire variable domain, with the rest obtained from reference TRBV14 and TRBJ1-4, is as follows: EAGVTQFPSHSVIEKGQTVTLRCDPISGHDNLYWYRRVMGKEIKFLLHFVKESKQDESGMPNNRFLAERTGGTYSTLKVQPAELEDSGVYFCASSQRGQGVFEKLFFGSGTQLSVL.

The CDR3 coding sequence is TGTGCCAGCAGCTTACGGACAGGCACGAACACTGAAGCTTTCTTT. Its translation: CASSLRTGTNTEAFF. The V call is TRBV7-9, the J call TRBJ1-1, with 7 nucleotides matching TRBD1. The CDR3 has 15 residues. Per germline, CDR1 SEHNR and CDR2 FQNEAQ (reference sequence). V lost 2 bases to trimming and J lost 1 base; unmatched junction nucleotides: 4.

The chain couples TRBV5-1 to TRBJ2-3; TRBD1 matches 8 bases. This CDR3 comprises 16 residues. Trimming took 4 bases from V and 6 from J; bases not matched to a gene: 13. Germline lookup yields CDR1 SGHRS and CDR2 YFSETQ. The CDR3 loop is CASSPSPDRVMDTQYF. CDR3 coding DNA: TGCGCCAGCAGCCCGTCGCCGGACAGGGTGATGGATACGCAGTATTTT.

This chain uses TRBV27 with TRBJ2-6; 9 positions agree with TRBD1. Germline CDR1 MNHEY, CDR2 SMNVEV (reference sequence). The CDR3 totals 16 residues. The junction had 4 bases not matched to a gene; V was cut back by 4 bases and J by 3 bases. As DNA, the CDR3 is TGTGCCAGCAGTTCACAGGGGGCAGTTGGGGCCAACGTCCTGACTTTC. Its translation is CASSSQGAVGANVLTF. The complete variable domain, with remaining parts taken from reference TRBV27 and TRBJ2-6, reads EAQVTQNPRYLITVTGKKLTVTCSQNMNHEYMSWYRQDPGLGLRQIYYSMNVEVTDKGDVPEGYKVSRKEKRNFPLILESPSPNQTSLYFCASSSQGAVGANVLTFGAGSRLTVL.

The CDR3 DNA is TGTGCCAGCAGCGTACTTAGCGGGAGCGTTGAGCAGTTCTTC. As protein: CASSVLSGSVEQFF. The V gene is TRBV9, the J gene TRBJ2-1; 9 positions agree with TRBD2. The CDR3 totals 14 residues. The junction had 5 bases not matched to a gene; V was cut back by 1 base and J by 9 bases. Per the germline V gene, CDR1 is SGDLS and CDR2 is YYNGEE.

In its sample, this clone was seen a few times. J is TRBJ1-5 and V is TRBV30; D gene ambiguous. Germline CDR1 and CDR2: GTSNPN and SVGIG (reference sequence). The CDR3 is 13 residues long. V lost 0 bases, J lost 1 base, and 4 bases lay in between. The CDR3 region is CAWSVHSNQPQHF. In DNA, the CDR3 is TGTGCCTGGAGTGTACACAGCAATCAGCCCCAGCATTTT. The complete variable domain, with remaining parts taken from reference TRBV30 and TRBJ1-5, reads SQTIHQWPATLVQPVGSPLSLECTVEGTSNPNLYWYRQAAGRGLQLLFYSVGIGQISSEVPQNLSASRPQDRQFILSSKKLLLSDSGFYLCAWSVHSNQPQHFGDGTRLSIL.

This chain links TRBV5-5 with TRBJ2-7; TRBD2 matches 8 bases. The V gene's germline CDR1 is SGHKS and CDR2 YYEKEE (reference sequence). This CDR3 comprises 14 residues. J gave up 2 bases and V 4 bases, and 5 bases lay outside the gene matches. The CDR3 bases are TGTGCCAGCAGCCCCGGGAGGGGGGCCTACGAGCAGTACTTC. Protein: CASSPGRGAYEQYF.

The CDR3 reads CASSPETQGGPEQYF. The CDR3 coding sequence is TGTGCCAGCAGCCCGGAGACACAGGGGGGCCCCGAGCAGTACTTC. This rearrangement joins TRBV7-9 to TRBJ2-7, with TRBD1 matching 8 bases. V dropped 5 bases and J dropped 6; count of bases not matched to a gene: 12. Germline V gene sequence: CDR1 SEHNR, CDR2 FQNEAQ (reference sequence). The CDR3 contains 15 residues.

CDR3 residues: CSVPPWAGTDTQYF. The CDR3 bases are TGCAGCGTACCCCCCTGGGCTGGCACAGATACGCAGTATTTT. The chain recombines TRBV29-1 with TRBJ2-3; unclear D gene. V was pared by 6 bases and J by 1 base, with 14 bases between. Germline lookup yields CDR1 SQVTM and CDR2 ANQGSEA. The CDR3 has 14 amino acids.

The chain combines TRBV25-1 with TRBJ2-2; TRBD1 matches 9 bases. V trimming: 0 bases; J trimming: 9 bases; junction bases outside the gene matches: 5. Germline V gene lookup returns CDR1 MGHDK and CDR2 SYGVNS. This CDR3 spans 15 amino acids. The chain's CDR3 is CASSEYPDRGRELFF. CDR3 sequence (DNA): TGTGCCAGCAGTGAATACCCTGACAGGGGGAGGGAGCTGTTTTTT.

This chain links TRBV6-1 with TRBJ1-5, with D maybe TRBD1 (6 bases). V shed 6 bases and J shed 4 bases, with 10 bases lying between them. Germline lookup yields CDR1 MNHNS and CDR2 SASEGT. This CDR3 has 13 amino acids. CDR3 in DNA: TGTGCCAGCAGATTAACAGGGAATCAGCCCCAGCATTTT. Translated: CASRLTGNQPQHF.